Listed below are T cell receptor beta chains from one sample, sequenced in a study of blood T cell repertoires in COVID-19. TCRdb keeps only in-frame clones here, not all; method: immunoSEQ multiplex PCR. This repertoire shows 190,000 or so clones, roughly 90% found once; its top ten account for roughly 0.78%. The sample comprised peripheral blood. The receptor set was obtained from a woman in her 70s with acute or convalescent COVID-19. Both conserved end residues are part of each CDR3. The D gene is left open where the match is weak. Expanded clones are given a class, and other clones once, few, many or no size at all.

once,TRBV12-3/TRBV12-4,TRBJ1-2,TRBD1,TGTGCCAGCAGTATGACAGGGGGCGGGGGCTACACCTTC,CASSMTGGGGYTF
.,TRBV7-2,TRBJ1-5,TRBD1,TGTGCCAGCAGCTTGGACAGGGGGTATAATCAGCCCCAGCATTTT,CASSLDRGYNQPQHF
.,TRBV28,TRBJ1-4,.,TGTGCCAGCACCGCCTCGGGTACTAATGAAAAACTGTTTTTT,CASTASGTNEKLFF
.,TRBV6-5,TRBJ2-7,.,TGTGCCAGCAGTTTAAAAAGGGACGGGAGAGGGTACGAGCAGTACTTC,CASSLKRDGRGYEQYF
.,TRBV7-2,TRBJ2-7,.,TGTGCCAGCAGCTCCGGGACATTCTCCTACGAGCAGTACTTC,CASSSGTFSYEQYF
.,TRBV29-1,TRBJ2-7,TRBD2,TGCAGCGGGGTTGCGGATTTTAGCGGGAGTGGTTCCTACGAGCAGTACTTC,CSGVADFSGSGSYEQYF
.,TRBV18,TRBJ2-5,.,TGTGCCAGCTCACGGCTCGTTAGCTTCTCCCAAGAGACCCAGTACTTC,CASSRLVSFSQETQYF
.,TRBV7-6,TRBJ2-2,TRBD1,TGTGCCAGCAGCTCCGGGACAGGGACCACCGGGGAGCTGTTTTTT,CASSSGTGTTGELFF
.,TRBV19,TRBJ2-1,.,TGTGCCAGTAGTATTCCGTCGGGGAGATCCTACAATGAGCAGTTCTTC,CASSIPSGRSYNEQFF
.,TRBV5-4,TRBJ1-6,.,TGTGCCAGCAGCGATACAGGGAATAATTCACCCCTCCACTTT,CASSDTGNNSPLHF
.,TRBV28,TRBJ2-1,TRBD2,TGTGCTAGCAGTTTGGGGGGAGGCGGGAGATTCGGCAATGAGCAGTTCTTC,CASSLGGGGRFGNEQFF
.,TRBV2,TRBJ1-3,TRBD1,TGTGCCAGCAGGGCGTCCGAGGGGGCAGGAAACACCATATATTTT,CASRASEGAGNTIYF
.,TRBV7-3,TRBJ1-1,.,TGTGCCAGCAGCCCCTCCCCCGGGGGGAACACTGAAGCTTTCTTT,CASSPSPGGNTEAFF
.,TRBV12-3/TRBV12-4,TRBJ1-2,TRBD1,TGTGCCAGCAGAGACTCAGGGGGCTATGGCTACACCTTC,CASRDSGGYGYTF
.,TRBV6-2/TRBV6-3,TRBJ2-4,.,TGTGCCAGCAGTATGACTAGAGGCAAAAACATTCAGTACTTC,CASSMTRGKNIQYF
.,TRBV20-1,TRBJ2-3,.,TGCAGTGCTGAGGCCGATACGCAGTATTTT,CSAEADTQYF
.,TRBV6-5,TRBJ1-6,.,TGTGCCAGCACGGAGGAAAAGGGTTCACCCCTCCACTTT,CASTEEKGSPLHF
.,TRBV28,TRBJ2-1,.,TGTGCCAGCAGTTTAGGCGGGCTGAGCTCCTACAATGAGCAGTTCTTC,CASSLGGLSSYNEQFF
.,TRBV10-3,TRBJ2-6,TRBD1,TGTGCCATCAGTCCAGGACAGGAGAGTGCCAACGTCCTGACTTTC,CAISPGQESANVLTF
.,TRBV19,TRBJ2-1,TRBD2,TGTGCCAGTAGTATGAGGGAGCTAGCGGGAGAGAAGTTCTTC,CASSMRELAGEKFF
.,TRBV29-1,TRBJ2-3,TRBD1,TGCAGCGTTGAAGGGTTAAGACAGGGTACTGATACGCAGTATTTT,CSVEGLRQGTDTQYF
.,TRBV27,TRBJ2-2,TRBD2,TGTGCCAGCAGTCCAAGAACCGGGACTAGCCCGACCGGGGAGCTGTTTTTT,CASSPRTGTSPTGELFF
.,TRBV27,TRBJ2-1,.,TGTGCCAGCAGTTTCAGCGGAGACAATGAGCAGTTCTTC,CASSFSGDNEQFF
.,TRBV6-5,TRBJ1-4,.,TGTGCCAGCATGTACGGGGGTCGGGCTAATGAAAAACTGTTTTTT,CASMYGGRANEKLFF